This is a list of T cell receptor beta chains from one sample in a study of CD4 T cells in relation to SARS-CoV-2 and coronaviruses. The assay was immunoSEQ multiplex PCR, and TCRdb's table has in-frame clones only and misses some. The table records 20,000 to 25,000 clones, about 70% of them present only once. These receptors have no known antigen. Source material: CD4+ T cells from PBMCs, cultured in vitro. These receptors were collected from a human donor in good health. The CDR3 runs from the conserved cysteine through the conserved F or W. The order of the fields is clone size, J gene, V gene, D gene, CDR3 protein, CDR3 DNA. The D gene is left open where the match is weak. Clone size is shown for a subset of rows, as once, few, many or a class of expanded clone.

>few|TRBJ1-5|TRBV5-1|.
CASSLANRAGQPQHF
TGCGCCAGCAGCTTGGCTAACAGGGCAGGTCAGCCCCAGCATTTT
>few|TRBJ2-2|TRBV27|.
CASRRPEVGTGELFF
TGTGCCAGCAGGCGGCCGGAGGTGGGGACCGGGGAGCTGTTTTTT
>.|TRBJ1-1|TRBV7-9|.
CASSPGQVNTEAFF
TGTGCCAGCAGCCCGGGACAAGTGAACACTGAAGCTTTCTTT
>few|TRBJ2-7|TRBV5-1|TRBD1
CASSLPGTGREQYF
TGCGCCAGCAGCTTGCCGGGGACAGGGAGGGAGCAGTACTTC
>.|TRBJ2-3|TRBV3-1/TRBV3-2|.
CASSQGAASTDTQYF
TGTGCCAGCAGCCAAGGTGCGGCAAGCACAGATACGCAGTATTTT
>.|TRBJ2-3|TRBV5-1|TRBD2
CASSRGEGVFTDTQYF
TGCGCCAGCAGCCGGGGGGAGGGCGTTTTTACAGATACGCAGTATTTT
>.|TRBJ2-7|TRBV6-2/TRBV6-3|TRBD2
CASSPLLYRTSLTYEQYF
TGTGCCAGCAGTCCCCTTCTTTATCGGACTAGTTTAACCTACGAGCAGTACTTC
>.|TRBJ1-1|TRBV20-1|.
CSASVTLNTEAFF
TGCAGTGCTAGTGTTACCCTGAACACTGAAGCTTTCTTT
>.|TRBJ2-3|TRBV19|.
CASSYAADTQYF
TGTGCCAGTAGTTATGCTGCAGATACGCAGTATTTT
>.|TRBJ2-1|TRBV5-1|TRBD2
CASSLGLAGYNEQFF
TGCGCCAGCAGCTTGGGACTAGCGGGATACAATGAGCAGTTCTTC
>.|TRBJ2-3|TRBV18|.
CASSPPAGTLTDTQYF
TGTGCCAGCTCACCACCGGCGGGGACCCTCACAGATACGCAGTATTTT
>.|TRBJ2-7|TRBV10-3|TRBD1
CAISGPRTGGFYEQYF
TGTGCCATCAGTGGACCTCGGACAGGGGGCTTTTACGAGCAGTACTTC
>few|TRBJ2-7|TRBV27|.
CASSTHPTQQYF
TGTGCCAGCAGTACGCACCCTACGCAGCAGTACTTC
>few|TRBJ2-4|TRBV19|.
CASSPDLEAKNIQYF
TGTGCCAGTAGCCCGGATCTAGAAGCCAAAAACATTCAGTACTTC
>.|TRBJ2-2|TRBV9|.
CASSVDMGSNTGELFF
TGTGCCAGCAGCGTAGATATGGGGTCGAACACCGGGGAGCTGTTTTTT
>.|TRBJ1-5|TRBV7-9|.
CASSSGAFVGPSNQPQHF
TGTGCCAGCAGCTCTGGTGCGTTCGTCGGGCCTAGCAATCAGCCCCAGCATTTT
>.|TRBJ2-7|TRBV20-1|.
CSASLGTYEQYF
TGCAGTGCTAGTTTGGGAACCTACGAGCAGTACTTC
>.|TRBJ1-3|TRBV19|TRBD1
CASSRGGTSGNTIYF
TGTGCCAGTAGCAGAGGGGGCACTTCTGGAAACACCATATATTTT
>few|TRBJ1-1|TRBV30|.
CAWGQNTEAFF
TGTGCCTGGGGACAGAACACTGAAGCTTTCTTT
>.|TRBJ2-3|TRBV10-1|TRBD1
CASRPGQNTDTQYF
TGCGCCAGCAGGCCGGGACAGAACACAGATACGCAGTATTTT
>.|TRBJ1-1|TRBV6-6|TRBD1
CASSRRLTGGSTEAFF
TGTGCCAGCAGTCGACGGCTGACAGGGGGGAGCACTGAAGCTTTCTTT
>.|TRBJ2-1|TRBV7-3|.
CASSPQGPTYNEQFF
TGTGCCAGCAGCCCTCAGGGGCCTACTTACAATGAGCAGTTCTTC
>.|TRBJ2-7|TRBV15|.
CATSRGSSYEQYF
TGTGCCACCAGCAGAGGAAGCTCCTACGAGCAGTACTTC
>.|TRBJ1-2|TRBV19|.
CASSIEGLPNYGYTF
TGTGCCAGTAGTATAGAGGGACTGCCGAACTATGGCTACACCTTC
>few|TRBJ1-2|TRBV5-1|.
CASSPSPSPNYGYTF
TGCGCCAGCAGCCCCTCCCCCAGTCCTAACTATGGCTACACCTTC
>.|TRBJ1-2|TRBV6-4|.
CASSEQQGSYGYTF
TGTGCCAGCAGTGAACAACAAGGCAGCTATGGCTACACCTTC
>.|TRBJ2-2|TRBV19|.
CASSQRGYGELFF
TGTGCCAGTAGCCAAAGGGGGTACGGGGAGCTGTTTTTT
>.|TRBJ2-4|TRBV2|TRBD1
CASRVNRGGGKNIQYF
TGTGCCAGCAGAGTGAACAGGGGTGGAGGCAAAAACATTCAGTACTTC
>.|TRBJ1-4|TRBV2|.
CASKSGNLGPSREKLFF
TGTGCCAGCAAGTCAGGGAACTTGGGACCTTCTCGGGAAAAACTGTTTTTT
>.|TRBJ1-1|TRBV28|.
CASSRGTANTEAFF
TGTGCCAGCAGCCGAGGGACGGCTAACACTGAAGCTTTCTTT
>.|TRBJ1-6|TRBV2|.
CASSVQIYNSPLHF
TGTGCCAGCAGTGTGCAGATCTATAATTCACCCCTCCACTTT
>once|TRBJ2-2|TRBV9|TRBD2
CASSVMGLAGGPRTGELFF
TGTGCCAGCAGCGTAATGGGACTAGCGGGAGGGCCGCGCACCGGGGAGCTGTTTTTT
>.|TRBJ2-7|TRBV6-6|.
CASRLPGPYEQYF
TGTGCCAGCAGACTCCCCGGCCCCTACGAGCAGTACTTC
>.|TRBJ1-3|TRBV5-1|.
CASSPASSGNTIYF
TGCGCCAGCAGCCCAGCAAGCTCTGGAAACACCATATATTTT
>.|TRBJ2-1|TRBV27|TRBD2
CASSRGTSGRYNEQFF
TGTGCCAGCAGTAGAGGGACTAGCGGACGATACAATGAGCAGTTCTTC
>.|TRBJ1-2|TRBV7-8|TRBD1
CASSRDRGNGYGYTF
TGTGCCAGCAGCCGTGACAGGGGGAACGGCTATGGCTACACCTTC
>.|TRBJ1-3|TRBV10-3|.
CAIRDIRSGNTIYF
TGTGCCATCAGGGACATCCGCTCTGGAAACACCATATATTTT
>.|TRBJ1-3|TRBV25-1|.
CASSGFENTIYF
TGTGCCAGCAGCGGGTTTGAAAACACCATATATTTT
>.|TRBJ2-5|TRBV21-1|.
CASSKGRVVETQYF
TGTGCCAGCAGCAAAGGGAGGGTTGTAGAGACCCAGTACTTC
>.|TRBJ2-3|TRBV5-1|TRBD1
CASSTGQGTDTQYF
TGCGCCAGCAGCACGGGACAGGGCACAGATACGCAGTATTTT
>.|TRBJ2-3|TRBV19|TRBD2
CASSGGSAGVRTDTQYF
TGTGCCAGTAGTGGTGGTTCGGCGGGAGTTCGAACAGATACGCAGTATTTT
>.|TRBJ2-1|TRBV27|.
CASSPGGEWGVSSYNEQFF
TGTGCCAGCAGTCCCGGAGGGGAATGGGGCGTCAGCTCCTACAATGAGCAGTTCTTC
>.|TRBJ2-3|TRBV14|.
CASSQGATSTDTQYF
TGTGCCAGCAGCCAGGGGGCGACTAGCACAGATACGCAGTATTTT
>once|TRBJ2-5|TRBV5-1|.
CASSLDWVQETQYF
TGCGCCAGCAGCTTGGATTGGGTTCAAGAGACCCAGTACTTC
>.|TRBJ1-3|TRBV23-1|TRBD1
CASSQSTKALTGRRSGNTIYF
TGCGCCAGCAGTCAATCGACTAAGGCTTTGACAGGGCGACGATCTGGAAACACCATATATTTT
>.|TRBJ2-5|TRBV7-9|.
CASSVQGGEETQYF
TGTGCCAGCAGCGTACAGGGAGGTGAAGAGACCCAGTACTTC
>.|TRBJ1-1|TRBV19|TRBD1
CASRRRLGQGVGTEAFF
TGTGCCAGTAGACGGAGGCTAGGACAGGGAGTCGGGACTGAAGCTTTCTTT
>once|TRBJ2-2|TRBV18|.
CASSPLVPGGSSTGELFF
TGTGCCAGCTCACCACTTGTGCCGGGTGGGAGTTCCACCGGGGAGCTGTTTTTT
>.|TRBJ2-3|TRBV25-1|.
CASSDWGDTQYF
TGTGCCAGCAGTGACTGGGGTGATACGCAGTATTTT
>.|TRBJ2-5|TRBV7-9|.
CASGYSGQETQYF
TGTGCCAGCGGATACAGTGGCCAAGAGACCCAGTACTTC
>once|TRBJ1-5|TRBV7-9|.
CASSNSNQPQHF
TGTGCCAGCAGCAACAGCAATCAGCCCCAGCATTTT
>.|TRBJ2-3|TRBV10-3|.
CAISGSGTLRDTQYF
TGTGCCATCAGTGGCTCCGGGACCCTAAGGGATACGCAGTATTTT
>.|TRBJ2-5|TRBV24-1|TRBD1
CATSQKGQGAEETQYF
TGTGCCACCAGTCAGAAGGGGCAGGGGGCGGAAGAGACCCAGTACTTC